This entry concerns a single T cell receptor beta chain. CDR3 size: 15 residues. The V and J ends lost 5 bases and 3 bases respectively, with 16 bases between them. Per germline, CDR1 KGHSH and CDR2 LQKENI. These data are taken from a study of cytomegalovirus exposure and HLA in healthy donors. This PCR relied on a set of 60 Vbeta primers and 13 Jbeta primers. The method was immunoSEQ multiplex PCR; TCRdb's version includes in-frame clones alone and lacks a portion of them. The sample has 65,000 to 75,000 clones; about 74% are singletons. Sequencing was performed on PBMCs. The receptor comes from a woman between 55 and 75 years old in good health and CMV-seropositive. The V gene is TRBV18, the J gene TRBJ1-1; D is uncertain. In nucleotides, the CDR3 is TGTGCCAGCTCAGTCGGGAATGGGCCCTACACTGAAGCTTTCTTT. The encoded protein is CASSVGNGPYTEAFF.